This TCR beta chain was retrieved from a study of blood T cells in healthy people across ages. CDR3 length: 17 residues. Germline loops: CDR1 SGHVS, CDR2 FQNEAQ. PCR was performed a second time for roughly 7 to 12 cycles using a sample-barcoded 5' primer and a J-beta primer mix. TCRdb re-called the 5' RACE reads through MiXCR, storing one row per CDR3 protein. The sample comprises about a million distinct CDR3 sequences, roughly half of which are singletons, and over 20% rests with the top ten. The receptor comes from a woman aged 60-75 years in good health. The J gene is TRBJ2-1, the V gene TRBV7-8; 7 nucleotides match TRBD2. Gene TRBJ2-7 matches the end of the DNA better, so the J call may be wrong. The sequenced material came from blood. CDR3 nucleotide sequence: TGTGCCAGCAGCCGGCTAGCGGCGGGGGAGGGCTACAATGAGCAGTACTTC. Translating gives CASSRLAAGEGYNEQYF.